These 11 T cell receptor beta chains were all obtained from the same sample, sequenced in a study of T cell responses to AZD1222 COVID-19 vaccine. Repertoires were generated with immunoSEQ multiplex PCR, while TCRdb's copy carries only in-frame clones and drops some. The sample records roughly 70,000 clones, over 80% being singletons. The sample consisted of peripheral blood, taken 28 days after the second dose of the MenACWY control vaccine. The receptors here all came from an adult who received the MenACWY meningococcal vaccine as a control.

J is TRBJ2-1 and V is TRBV11-2; D is uncertain. The CDR3 spans 12 residues. The germline gives CDR1 SGHAT, CDR2 FQNNGV. The germline V and J ends were trimmed by 5 bases and 7 bases, with 9 bases remaining between them. The CDR3 sequence is CASSEGKNEQFF. DNA for the CDR3: TGTGCCAGCAGCGAAGGGAAGAATGAGCAGTTCTTC.

This chain uses TRBV19 with TRBJ1-2, with a weak D call TRBD1 (6 bases). Germline CDR1 LNHDA, CDR2 SQIVND (reference sequence). CDR3 length equals 12 residues. The germline V and J ends were trimmed by 10 bases and 8 bases, with 17 bases remaining between them. For the CDR3, the DNA is TGTGCCACCAAATTAAACAGGGACGGCTACACCTTC. Its translation: CATKLNRDGYTF.

The DNA for the CDR3 is TGTGCCAGCAGCCACAAACGACAGGGGGTCTACAATGAGCAGTTCTTC. It codes for CASSHKRQGVYNEQFF. This chain links TRBV5-4 with TRBJ2-1; 9 nucleotides match TRBD1. J lost 3 bases, V lost 4 bases, and 8 bases had no gene match. The CDR3 extends over 16 amino acids. CDR1 is SGHNT and CDR2 is YYREEE in the germline V gene (reference sequence).

This clone appeared a few times. This chain uses TRBV10-3 with TRBJ1-3; 7 positions match TRBD1. The V and J ends lost 6 bases and 2 bases, in that order; junction bases with no gene match: 7. CDR3 length: 15 residues. Germline-derived CDR1 and CDR2 are ENHRY and SYGVKD. The CDR3 bases are TGTGCCATCAGCCCCACAGGGGCAACTGGAAACACCATATATTTT. This translates into CAISPTGATGNTIYF.

The chain has TRBV5-5 and TRBJ2-3; possibly TRBD1 or TRBD2 for D (5 bases each). The ends were cut back, 3 bases at V and 4 bases at J, with 15 bases in the middle. Per the germline V gene, CDR1 is SGHKS and CDR2 is YYEKEE (reference sequence). The CDR3 has 15 residues. CDR3 sequence (DNA): TGTGCCAGCAGCTGGGGCCACGGAGGAGCAGATACGCAGTATTTT. Translating it yields CASSWGHGGADTQYF.

This clone was found once. J is TRBJ1-5 and V is TRBV28; TRBD1 aligns across 8 bases. Trimming removed 6 bases from V and 7 bases from J; junction bases left unmatched: 5. Germline CDR1 MDHEN, CDR2 SYDVKM. The CDR3 sequence is 13 residues long. The DNA for the CDR3 is TGTGCCAGCAGCTCAGGGGGCACCCAGCCCCAGCATTTT. Its translation is CASSSGGTQPQHF.

CDR3 amino acids: CSASADYEQYF. The CDR3 DNA reads TGCAGTGCTAGTGCAGATTACGAGCAGTACTTC. The J gene is TRBJ2-7, the V gene TRBV20-1; no definite D call. The CDR3 covers 11 residues. CDR1 DFQATT and CDR2 SNEGSKA come from the germline V gene (reference sequence). Trimming stripped 3 bases from V and 4 bases from J, with 7 bases between.

The CDR3 DNA follows: TGTGCCAGCAGCTTGGGAGGTCAGGCTGGAAACACCATATATTTT. Residues: CASSLGGQAGNTIYF. V is TRBV5-4 and J is TRBJ1-3; D is uncertain. CDR1 is SGHNT and CDR2 is YYREEE in the germline V gene (reference sequence). The V end lost 0 bases, the J end lost 2 bases, and 9 bases lay between the germline ends. This CDR3 region has 15 residues.

J is TRBJ1-6 and V is TRBV12-3 or TRBV12-4; D is unresolved. V lost 4 bases and J 6 bases, leaving 1 base between the germline ends. The CDR3 contains 11 residues. This chain's CDR3 is CASSSNSPLHF. In DNA form, the CDR3 reads TGTGCCAGCAGTTCTAATTCACCCCTCCACTTT.

This clone was detected once. The gene calls are TRBV28 and TRBJ1-6, with 8 nucleotides matching TRBD1. Germline values: CDR1 MDHEN, CDR2 SYDVKM. With V trimmed by 3 bases and J by 7 bases, 5 bases remained unmatched. This CDR3 has 15 amino acids. CDR3 DNA sequence: TGTGCCAGCAGTTTCCCGGGACAGGAAAATTCACCCCTCCACTTT. Residues: CASSFPGQENSPLHF.

The V gene is TRBV3-1 (or the pseudogene TRBV3-2), the J gene TRBJ2-1, with D unresolved. The CDR3 is 16 residues long. Germline values: CDR1 LGHDT, CDR2 YNNKEL (reference sequence). The V end lost 0 bases, the J end lost 2 bases, and 11 bases lay between the germline ends. The CDR3 spells CASSQDVRLAYNEQFF. The CDR3 DNA reads TGTGCCAGCAGCCAAGATGTGAGACTGGCCTACAATGAGCAGTTCTTC.